This T cell receptor (beta chain) was captured in a study of cytomegalovirus exposure and HLA in healthy donors. For this clone: Its antigen is unidentified.

Study-wide points: The investigators catalogued 164 TCR beta chains as cytomegalovirus-associated. The authors confirmed in vitro that a few CMV-associated chains were specific for CMV antigens.

Libraries were prepared by immunoSEQ multiplex PCR; TCRdb keeps only in-frame clonotypes and omits some of them. The sample holds some 240,000 clones, around nine tenths seen once. This CDR3 contains 16 residues. Germline lookup yields CDR1 MGHRA and CDR2 YSYEKL. Trimming left V 4 bases short and J 0 bases short, with 16 bases between. This TCR came from a woman aged 18-30 years in good health and CMV-seropositive. This chain uses TRBV4-1 with TRBJ2-7, with a tentative D call TRBD1 (7 bases). The sample taken for sequencing was PBMCs. As DNA, the CDR3 is TGCGCCAGCAGCCCTTGGTGGGGGGACAGCTCCTACGAGCAGTACTTC. Translating it yields CASSPWWGDSSYEQYF.